This passage covers 10 T cell receptor beta chains from one sample sequenced in a study of human T cells and chemical hapten exposure. TCRdb re-analysed the RACE reads in MiXCR, keeping a single row per CDR3 protein. The sample lists more than 70,000 distinct CDR3 sequences; about a tenth were seen once. Time point reported: patch test 3, about 24 weeks after DPC sensitization. Treatment reported: therapeutic diphenylcyclopropenone sensitization with weekly scalp DPC. The material sequenced was whole blood, taken in connection with sensitization to the hapten diphenylcyclopropenone (DPC). These receptors came from a woman aged 25-40 years with alopecia areata. Some clones in this sample may be carry-over from other donors' samples.

This clonotype was seen a few times. The V and J genes are TRBV6-5 and TRBJ2-3, with D perhaps matching TRBD1 or TRBD2 (6 bases each). The CDR3 consists of 15 residues. V was trimmed by 0 bases and J by 11 bases, leaving 18 bases between them. The germline V gene encodes CDR1 MNHEY and CDR2 SVGAGI. Written as DNA, the CDR3 is TGTGCCAGCAGTTACTCGGGGGGCCAGACCAGTATGCAGTATTTT. This translates into CASSYSGGQTSMQYF.

This clonotype appeared many times. The chain joins TRBV7-6 to TRBJ1-6, with D perhaps matching TRBD1 (5 bases). Per the germline V gene, CDR1 is SGHVS and CDR2 is FNYEAQ. CDR3 size: 14 residues. Deletions cut 1 base from V and 6 bases from J, with 7 bases between. The CDR3 DNA sequence: TGTGCCAGCAGCTTAGGACAGCTTAATTCACCCCTCCACTTT. This encodes CASSLGQLNSPLHF. The whole variable domain, filled in from reference TRBV7-6 and TRBJ1-6, reads GAGVSQSPRYKVTKRGQDVALRCDPISGHVSLYWYRQALGQGPEFLTYFNYEAQQDKSGLPNDRFSAERPEGSISTLTIQRTEQRDSAMYRCASSLGQLNSPLHFGNGTRLTVT.

The CDR3 sequence is CASSQGEGSNQPQHF. The CDR3 bases are TGTGCCAGCAGCCAAGGGGAGGGGAGCAATCAGCCCCAGCATTTT. The chain combines TRBV3-1 with TRBJ1-5; the D gene is possibly TRBD1 (5 bases). CDR3 length: 15 residues. CDR1 and CDR2 from the germline V gene are LGHDT and YNNKEL (reference sequence). Trimming stripped 1 base from V and 1 base from J, with 8 bases between.

The chain uses TRBV4-3 and TRBJ1-4; tentatively, D is TRBD1 (5 bases). This CDR3 comprises 16 residues. Trimming left V 0 bases short and J 5 bases short, with 13 bases between. The germline gives CDR1 LGHNA, CDR2 YSLEER. CDR3 sequence (DNA): TGCGCCAGCAGCCAAGATCGGCAGGGTGGAAATGAAAAACTGTTTTTT. It codes for CASSQDRQGGNEKLFF.

Many counts were recorded for this clonotype. The chain has TRBV28 and TRBJ2-4; 11 nucleotides line up with TRBD1. CDR3 length equals 17 residues. CDR1 is MDHEN, CDR2 SYDVKM, per germline. The V and J ends lost 2 bases and 3 bases, in that order; junction bases with no gene match: 6. The DNA for the CDR3 is TGTGCCAGCAGTTTACCTGGGACAGGGGGAGTCAAAAACATTCAGTACTTC. Its protein is CASSLPGTGGVKNIQYF.

This clonotype was seen at least ten times. CDR3: CASSVDRDQPQHF. The DNA of the CDR3 is TGTGCCAGCAGCGTCGACAGGGATCAGCCCCAGCATTTT. V and J are TRBV9 and TRBJ1-5; 7 nucleotides agree with TRBD1. The CDR3 is 13 residues long. Looked up from germline, CDR1 is SGDLS and CDR2 is YYNGEE. V was pared by 2 bases and J by 5 bases, with 1 base of the junction left unmatched.

In this sample, this clonotype turned up a few times. This rearrangement joins TRBV10-3 to TRBJ1-4, with D perhaps matching TRBD1 (5 bases). The germline CDR1 and CDR2 sequences are ENHRY and SYGVKD. CDR3 length equals 15 residues. Trimming stripped 0 bases from V and 8 bases from J, with 13 bases between. Here the CDR3 DNA reads TGTGCCATCAGTGAGTCGGGGGGTGAAGGCGAAAAACTGTTTTTT. Its protein is CAISESGGEGEKLFF.

The chain joins TRBV7-6 to TRBJ1-3; tentative D call: TRBD1 (6 bases). Trimming shortened V by 5 bases and J by 2 bases, and 19 bases separated the two germline ends. The CDR3 is made up of 17 amino acids. The germline V gene has CDR1 SGHVS and CDR2 FNYEAQ. For the CDR3, the DNA is TGTGCCAGCAGCCCTACCCGTGGGGGGCGTCCTGGAAACACCATATATTTT. This translates into CASSPTRGGRPGNTIYF.

This clonotype was found once. A read error may be the cause here, since a much bigger clone is one base away. The V gene is TRBV28, the J gene TRBJ2-7; D gene ambiguous. Per germline, CDR1 MDHEN and CDR2 SYDVKM. The CDR3 covers 13 residues. The CDR3 coding sequence is TGTCCCAGCAGTTTGCGCACACCCTACGAGCAGTACGTC. Translating gives CPSSLRTPYEQYV.

This clonotype occurred a few times. The chain is built from TRBV29-1 and TRBJ1-5, with a tentative D call TRBD1 (6 bases). Germline lookup yields CDR1 SQVTM and CDR2 ANQGSEA. V was shortened by 7 bases and J by 4 bases, with 14 bases between the two germline ends. The CDR3 covers 13 residues. Written as DNA, the CDR3 is TGCAGCGCTAGGACAGAAGTTAATCAGCCCCAGCATTTT. Its protein product is CSARTEVNQPQHF.